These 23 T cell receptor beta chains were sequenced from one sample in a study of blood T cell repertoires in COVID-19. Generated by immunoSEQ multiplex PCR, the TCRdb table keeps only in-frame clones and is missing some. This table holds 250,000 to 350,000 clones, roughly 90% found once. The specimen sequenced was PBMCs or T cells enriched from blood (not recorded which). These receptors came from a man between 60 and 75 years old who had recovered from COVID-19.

The DNA of the CDR3 is TGCGCCAGCAGCCAAGCCAGTCTGGCGGAGACGCGTCCAGATACGCAGTATTTT. Its protein is CASSQASLAETRPDTQYF. The chain has TRBV4-1 and TRBJ2-3; D gene unclear. Trimming removed 1 base from V and 4 bases from J, with 21 bases in between. Germline CDR1 and CDR2: MGHRA and YSYEKL. The CDR3 has 18 residues.

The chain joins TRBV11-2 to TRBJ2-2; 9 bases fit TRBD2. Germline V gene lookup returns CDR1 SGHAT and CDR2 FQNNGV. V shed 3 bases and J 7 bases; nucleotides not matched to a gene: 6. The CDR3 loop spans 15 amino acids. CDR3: CASSFLRREGGELFF. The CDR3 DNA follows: TGTGCCAGCAGCTTTTTACGGCGGGAGGGCGGGGAGCTGTTTTTT.

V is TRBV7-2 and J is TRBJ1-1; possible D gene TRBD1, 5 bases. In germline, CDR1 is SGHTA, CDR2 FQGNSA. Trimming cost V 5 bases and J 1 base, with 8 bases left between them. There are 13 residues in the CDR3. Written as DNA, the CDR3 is TGTGCCAGCAGCGCACAGGCGAACACTGAAGCTTTCTTT. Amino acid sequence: CASSAQANTEAFF.

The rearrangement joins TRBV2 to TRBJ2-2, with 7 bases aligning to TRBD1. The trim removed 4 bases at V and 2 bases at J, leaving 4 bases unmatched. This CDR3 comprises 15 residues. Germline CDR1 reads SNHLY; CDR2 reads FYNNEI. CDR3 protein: CASSGTGRNTGELFF. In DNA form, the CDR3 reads TGTGCCAGCAGTGGGACAGGCAGAAACACCGGGGAGCTGTTTTTT.

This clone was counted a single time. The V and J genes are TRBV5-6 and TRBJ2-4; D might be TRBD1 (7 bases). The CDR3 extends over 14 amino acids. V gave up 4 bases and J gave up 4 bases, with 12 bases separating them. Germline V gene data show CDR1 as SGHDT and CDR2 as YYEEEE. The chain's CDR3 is CASSGGTVKNIQYF. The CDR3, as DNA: TGTGCCAGCAGCGGGGGGACAGTTAAAAACATTCAGTACTTC.

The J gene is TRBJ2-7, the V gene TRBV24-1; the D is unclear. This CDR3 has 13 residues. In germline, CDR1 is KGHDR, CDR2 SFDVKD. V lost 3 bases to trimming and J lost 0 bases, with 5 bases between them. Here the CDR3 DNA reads TGTGCCACCAGTGATCCAAACTCCTACGAGCAGTACTTC. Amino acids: CATSDPNSYEQYF.

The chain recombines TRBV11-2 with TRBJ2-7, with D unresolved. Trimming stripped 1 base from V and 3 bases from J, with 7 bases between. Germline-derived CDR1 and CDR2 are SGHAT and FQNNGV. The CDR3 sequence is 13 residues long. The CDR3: CASSLAVVYEQYF. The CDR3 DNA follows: TGTGCCAGCAGCTTAGCGGTCGTCTACGAGCAGTACTTC.

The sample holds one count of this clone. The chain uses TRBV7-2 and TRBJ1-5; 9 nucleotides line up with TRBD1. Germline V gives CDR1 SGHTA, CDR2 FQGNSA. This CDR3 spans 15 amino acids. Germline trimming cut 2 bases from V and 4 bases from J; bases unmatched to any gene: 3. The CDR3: CASSLKGTGNQPQHF. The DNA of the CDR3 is TGTGCCAGCAGCTTAAAGGGGACAGGGAATCAGCCCCAGCATTTT.

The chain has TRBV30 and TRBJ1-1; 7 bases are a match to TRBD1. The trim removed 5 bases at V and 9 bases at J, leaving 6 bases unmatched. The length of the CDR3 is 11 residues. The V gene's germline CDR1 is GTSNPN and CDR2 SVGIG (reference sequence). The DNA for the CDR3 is TGTGCCTGGTCTAGGGACAGAAAAGCTTTCTTT. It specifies CAWSRDRKAFF.

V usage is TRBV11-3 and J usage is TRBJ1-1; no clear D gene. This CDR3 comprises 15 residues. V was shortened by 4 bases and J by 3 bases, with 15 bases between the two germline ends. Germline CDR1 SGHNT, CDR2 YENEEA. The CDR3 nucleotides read TGTGCCAGCAGCTCCGCGGGGTATTTGGACACTGAAGCTTTCTTT. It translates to CASSSAGYLDTEAFF.

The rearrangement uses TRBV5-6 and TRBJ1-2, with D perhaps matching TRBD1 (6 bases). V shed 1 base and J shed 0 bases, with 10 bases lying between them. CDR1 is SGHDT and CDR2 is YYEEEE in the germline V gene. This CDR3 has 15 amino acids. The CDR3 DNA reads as TGTGCCAGCAGCTTGCCAAGGACAGCTAACTATGGCTACACCTTC. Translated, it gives CASSLPRTANYGYTF.

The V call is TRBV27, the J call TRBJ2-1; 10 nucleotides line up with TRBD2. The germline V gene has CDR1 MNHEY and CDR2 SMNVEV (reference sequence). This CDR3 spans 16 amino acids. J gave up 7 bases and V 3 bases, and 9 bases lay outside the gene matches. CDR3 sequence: CASSFPAGGFANEQFF. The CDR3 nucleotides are TGTGCCAGCAGTTTTCCAGCGGGAGGGTTTGCGAATGAGCAGTTCTTC.

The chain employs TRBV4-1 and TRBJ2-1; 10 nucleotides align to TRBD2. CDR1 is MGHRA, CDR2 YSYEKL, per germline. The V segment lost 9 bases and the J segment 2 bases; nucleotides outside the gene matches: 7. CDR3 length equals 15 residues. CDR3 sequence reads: CASGSGGAAYNEQFF. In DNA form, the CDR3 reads TGCGCCAGTGGGAGCGGGGGGGCTGCCTACAATGAGCAGTTCTTC.

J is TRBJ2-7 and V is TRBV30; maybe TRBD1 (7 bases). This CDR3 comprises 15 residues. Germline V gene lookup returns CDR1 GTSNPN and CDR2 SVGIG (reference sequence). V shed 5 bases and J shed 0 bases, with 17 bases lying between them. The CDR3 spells CAWETGIGSSYEQYF. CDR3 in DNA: TGTGCCTGGGAGACAGGGATCGGGAGCTCCTACGAGCAGTACTTC.

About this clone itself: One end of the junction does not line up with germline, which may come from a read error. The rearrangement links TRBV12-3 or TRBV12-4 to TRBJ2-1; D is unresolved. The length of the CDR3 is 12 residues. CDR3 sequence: CASSLRSSTPIF. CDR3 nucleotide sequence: TGTGCCAGCAGTTTACGGAGCTCAACCCCAATCTTC.

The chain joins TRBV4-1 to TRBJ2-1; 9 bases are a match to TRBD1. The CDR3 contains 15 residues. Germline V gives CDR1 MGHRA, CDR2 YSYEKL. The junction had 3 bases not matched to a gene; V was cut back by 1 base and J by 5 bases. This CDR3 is CASSQGGQGHNEQFF. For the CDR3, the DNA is TGCGCCAGCAGCCAAGGGGGACAGGGTCACAATGAGCAGTTCTTC.

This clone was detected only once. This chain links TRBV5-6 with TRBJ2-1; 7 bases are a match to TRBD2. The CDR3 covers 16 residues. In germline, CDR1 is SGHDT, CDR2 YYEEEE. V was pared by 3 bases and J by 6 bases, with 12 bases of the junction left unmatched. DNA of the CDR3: TGTGCCAGCAGCTCCGTAACGGGGGAGGGGATCAATGAGCAGTTCTTC. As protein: CASSSVTGEGINEQFF.

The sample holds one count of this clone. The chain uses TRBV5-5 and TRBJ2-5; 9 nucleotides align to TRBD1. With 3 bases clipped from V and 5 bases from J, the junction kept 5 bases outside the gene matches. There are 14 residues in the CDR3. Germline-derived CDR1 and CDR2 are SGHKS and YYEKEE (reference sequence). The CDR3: CASSYPTGGETQYF. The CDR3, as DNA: TGTGCCAGCAGCTACCCGACAGGGGGGGAGACCCAGTACTTC. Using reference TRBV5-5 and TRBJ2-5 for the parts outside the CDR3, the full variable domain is DAGVTQSPTHLIKTRGQQVTLRCSPISGHKSVSWYQQVLGQGPQFIFQYYEKEERGRGNFPDRFSARQFPNYSSELNVNALLLGDSALYLCASSYPTGGETQYFGPGTRLLVL.

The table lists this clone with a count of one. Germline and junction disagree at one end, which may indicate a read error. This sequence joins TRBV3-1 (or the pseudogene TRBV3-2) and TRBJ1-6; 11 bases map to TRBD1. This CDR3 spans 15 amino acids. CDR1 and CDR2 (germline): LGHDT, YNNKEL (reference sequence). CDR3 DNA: TGTGCCAGCAGCCTCCGGACAGGGGGCATCTCACCTCTCCACTTT. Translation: CASSLRTGGISPLHF.

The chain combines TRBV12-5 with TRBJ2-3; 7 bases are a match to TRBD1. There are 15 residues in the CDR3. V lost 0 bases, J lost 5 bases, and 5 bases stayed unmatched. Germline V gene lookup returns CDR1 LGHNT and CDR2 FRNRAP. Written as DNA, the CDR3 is TGTGCTAGTGGTTTGGTAGGGGGCCAAGTAGATACGCAGTATTTT. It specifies CASGLVGGQVDTQYF.

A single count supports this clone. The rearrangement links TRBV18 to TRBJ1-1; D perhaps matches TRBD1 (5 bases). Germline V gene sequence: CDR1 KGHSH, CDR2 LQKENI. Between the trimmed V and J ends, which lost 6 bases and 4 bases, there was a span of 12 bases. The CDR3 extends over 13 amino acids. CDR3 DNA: TGTGCCAGCTCGCCTGGGGGGATCACTGAAGCTTTCTTT. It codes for CASSPGGITEAFF. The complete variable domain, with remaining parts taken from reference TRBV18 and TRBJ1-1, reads NAGVMQNPRHLVRRRGQEARLRCSPMKGHSHVYWYRQLPEEGLKFMVYLQKENIIDESGMPKERFSAEFPKEGPSILRIQQVVRGDSAAYFCASSPGGITEAFFGQGTRLTVV.

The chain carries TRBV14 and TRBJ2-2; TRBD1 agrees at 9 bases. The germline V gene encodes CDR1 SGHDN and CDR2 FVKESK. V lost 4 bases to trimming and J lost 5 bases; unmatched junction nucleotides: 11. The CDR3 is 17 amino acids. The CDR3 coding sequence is TGTGCCAGCAGCCCCACCGGACAGGGGTATGAAACCGGGGAGCTGTTTTTT. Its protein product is CASSPTGQGYETGELFF.

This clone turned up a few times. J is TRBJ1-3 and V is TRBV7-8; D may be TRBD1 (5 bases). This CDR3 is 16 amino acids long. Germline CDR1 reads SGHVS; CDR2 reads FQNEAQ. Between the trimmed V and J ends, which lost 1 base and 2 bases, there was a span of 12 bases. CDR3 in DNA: TGTGCCAGCAGCTTAGTCCCACGGGGGGCTGGAAACACCATATATTTT. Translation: CASSLVPRGAGNTIYF.